Given below is one T cell receptor beta chain in context. This specimen comes from a study of lymphopenia after photon versus proton radiotherapy. Trimming removed 5 bases from V and 15 bases from J; junction bases left unmatched: 17. This CDR3 comprises 15 residues. Germline CDR1 and CDR2: MDHEN and SYDVKM. Generated by immunoSEQ multiplex PCR, the TCRdb table keeps only in-frame clones and is missing some. The table records some 45,000 clones, over 75% of them present only once. The specimen comprised peripheral blood, sampled from a patient treated with proton-based radiotherapy. The source of this sequence is a woman between 65 and 79 years old with pancreatic cancer. V gene TRBV28 combines with J gene TRBJ2-1, with 9 positions matching TRBD2. CDR3 in DNA: TGTGCCAGCAGTAGACGAGAATTAGCGGGAGTCTTGTGGTTCTTC. It yields the protein CASSRRELAGVLWFF.